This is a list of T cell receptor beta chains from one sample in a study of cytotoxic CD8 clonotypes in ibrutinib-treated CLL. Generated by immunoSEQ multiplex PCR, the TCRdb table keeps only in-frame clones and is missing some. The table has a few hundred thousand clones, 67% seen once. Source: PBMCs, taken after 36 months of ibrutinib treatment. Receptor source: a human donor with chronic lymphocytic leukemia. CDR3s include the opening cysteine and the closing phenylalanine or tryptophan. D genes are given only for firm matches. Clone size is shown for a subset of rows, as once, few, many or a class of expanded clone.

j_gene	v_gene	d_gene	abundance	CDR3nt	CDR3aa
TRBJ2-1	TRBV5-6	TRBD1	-	TGTGCCAGCTTCCGGACAGGGGCGTCCTACAATGAGCAGTTCTTC	CASFRTGASYNEQFF
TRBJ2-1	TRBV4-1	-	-	TGCGCCAGCAGCCCCCCACAGGGAGTGGCCGGCAATGAGCAGTTCTTC	CASSPPQGVAGNEQFF
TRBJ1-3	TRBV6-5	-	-	TGTGCCAGCAGTGTTAAGGGCGTCTCTGGAAACACCATATATTTT	CASSVKGVSGNTIYF
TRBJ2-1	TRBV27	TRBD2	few	TGTGCCAGCACGCATAGCGGGAGTGGCAATGAGCAGTTCTTC	CASTHSGSGNEQFF
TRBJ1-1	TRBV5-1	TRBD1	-	TGCGCCAGCAGCCCAACAGGGGCCATGACTGAAGCTTTCTTT	CASSPTGAMTEAFF
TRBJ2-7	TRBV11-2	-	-	TGTGCCAGCACCCTCACGGGGGCGGCCTACGAGCAGTACTTC	CASTLTGAAYEQYF
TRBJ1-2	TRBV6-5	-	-	TGTGCCTCCCGAGGAGGTTTCCGTGGGGGAGGCTACACCTTC	CASRGGFRGGGYTF
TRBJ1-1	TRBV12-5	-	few	TGTGCTAGTGACCCTGCGCGGGGTGGTACTGAAGCTTTCTTT	CASDPARGGTEAFF
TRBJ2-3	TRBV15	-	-	TGTGCCACCAGCAGAGGCCAAGATACGCAGTATTTT	CATSRGQDTQYF
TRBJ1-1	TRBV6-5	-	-	TGTGCCAGCACTAGGGTAAGAGACACTGAAGCTTTCTTT	CASTRVRDTEAFF
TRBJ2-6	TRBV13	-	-	TGTGCCAGCAGCTTCGGGGGCAACGTCCTGACTTTC	CASSFGGNVLTF
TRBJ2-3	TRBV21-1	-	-	TGTGCCAGCAGCCGGAGGGGGGGAAGGCTGTATTTT	CASSRRGGRLYF
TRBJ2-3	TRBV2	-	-	TGTGCCAGCAGTGATCAGATAGTCACAGATACGCAGTATTTT	CASSDQIVTDTQYF
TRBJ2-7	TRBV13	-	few	TGTGCCAGCAGCTTAGGGTACTCCTACGAGCAGTACTTC	CASSLGYSYEQYF
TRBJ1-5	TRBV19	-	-	TGTGCCAGTATCGGACAGTCCCTTTATAGCAATCAGCCCCAGCATTTT	CASIGQSLYSNQPQHF
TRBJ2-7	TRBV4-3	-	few	TGCGCCAGCAGCCATCGGGACACCTCCTACGAGCAGTACTTC	CASSHRDTSYEQYF
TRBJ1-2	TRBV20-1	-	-	TGCAGTGCTGGTGCGGAAGCTGGCTACACCTTC	CSAGAEAGYTF
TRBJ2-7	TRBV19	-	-	TGTGCCACCTATTCGGGACATCGGCGATACGAGCAGTACTTC	CATYSGHRRYEQYF
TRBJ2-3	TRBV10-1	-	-	TGCGCCAGCAGTGAGGGGCCGGCTAGCAGACCCACAGATACGCAGTATTTT	CASSEGPASRPTDTQYF
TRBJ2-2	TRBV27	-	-	TGTGCCAGCAGTCGTCCCAGTCGTATCTTGACCGGGGAGCTGTTTTTT	CASSRPSRILTGELFF
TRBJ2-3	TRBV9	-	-	TGTGCCAGCAGCGTAGGAAGAGATACGCAGTATTTT	CASSVGRDTQYF
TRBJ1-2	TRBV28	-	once	TGTGCCAGCAGTTTCTCGGGACATTATGGCTACACCTTC	CASSFSGHYGYTF
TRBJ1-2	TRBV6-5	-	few	TGTGCCAGCCGTCCGTTGGCCTCTAACTATGGCTACACCTTC	CASRPLASNYGYTF
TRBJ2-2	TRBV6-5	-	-	TGTGCCAGCAGTTACTCAAGGACCGGGGAGCTGTTTTTT	CASSYSRTGELFF
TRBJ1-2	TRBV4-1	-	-	TGCGCCAGCAGCCAAGTTCGGGTTTACGGCTATGGCTACACCTTC	CASSQVRVYGYGYTF
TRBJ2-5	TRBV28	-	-	TGTGCCAGCGAAACGAGGGGAGAGACCCAGTACTTC	CASETRGETQYF
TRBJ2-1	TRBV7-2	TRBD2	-	TGTGCCAGCAGCTTAGGCGCGGGAGGATACAATGAGCAGTTCTTC	CASSLGAGGYNEQFF
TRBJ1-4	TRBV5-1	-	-	TGCGCCAGCAGTGGCGAAACTAATGAAAAACTGTTTTTT	CASSGETNEKLFF
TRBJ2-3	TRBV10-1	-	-	TGCGCCAGCAGTGAGTCCCCCAGGGACCGGACAGATACGCAGTATTTT	CASSESPRDRTDTQYF
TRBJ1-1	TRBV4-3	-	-	TGCGCCAGCAGCCAAGAAGGGGAGGTGAACACTGAAGCTTTCTTT	CASSQEGEVNTEAFF
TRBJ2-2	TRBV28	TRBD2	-	TGTGCCAGCAGTTTACTTAGACTAGCGGGAGACACCGGGGAGCTGTTTTTT	CASSLLRLAGDTGELFF
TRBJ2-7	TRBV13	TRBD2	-	TGTGCCAGCAGCTCCCGATGGCTAGCGGGAGCCTACGAGCAGTACTTC	CASSSRWLAGAYEQYF